Presented here are 13 T cell receptor beta chains from one specimen sequenced in a study of T cell responses to AZD1222 COVID-19 vaccine. Sequencing used immunoSEQ multiplex PCR; TCRdb keeps in-frame clones, though not all of them. The table lists 65,000 to 85,000 clones, approximately 83% of them singletons. The sample consisted of peripheral blood, taken 28 days after the second AZD1222 dose. These TCRs come from an adult who received the AZD1222 COVID-19 vaccine.

This rearrangement joins TRBV28 to TRBJ1-2, with D possibly matching TRBD1 (5 bases). V was pared by 4 bases and J by 8 bases, with 17 bases between. Germline V lookup: CDR1 MDHEN, CDR2 SYDVKM. This CDR3 contains 14 residues. Here the CDR3 DNA reads TGTGCCAGCAGTTCCCCCCCGGGGCCGATAGGCTACACCTTC. Translated, it gives CASSSPPGPIGYTF.

The chain couples TRBV2 to TRBJ1-6; TRBD1 might be the D (5 bases). The CDR3 is 15 residues long. V was pared by 7 bases and J by 7 bases, with 17 bases between. CDR1 is SNHLY and CDR2 is FYNNEI in the germline V gene. This CDR3 reads CASTRGGYTNSPLHF. DNA of the CDR3: TGTGCCAGCACGCGTGGGGGGTATACGAATTCACCCCTCCACTTT.

Written as DNA, the CDR3 is TGTGCCAGCAGTGTCCGACTAGACGGCGATGAGCAGTTCTTC. This gives the protein CASSVRLDGDEQFF. This sequence joins TRBV2 and TRBJ2-1; D possibly corresponds to TRBD2 (6 bases). Germline-derived CDR1 and CDR2 are SNHLY and FYNNEI. The CDR3 is made up of 14 amino acids. V lost 4 bases and J 8 bases, leaving 15 bases between the germline ends.

The CDR3 is CASSPREGSNEKLFF. The CDR3 DNA follows: TGTGCCAGCTCACCACGGGAGGGGTCTAATGAAAAACTGTTTTTT. The V and J genes are TRBV18 and TRBJ1-4, with a tentative D call TRBD1 (5 bases). Germline V gene lookup returns CDR1 KGHSH and CDR2 LQKENI. This CDR3 has 15 amino acids. Trimming took off 1 base at V and 3 bases at J, with 9 bases between the two ends.

The chain couples TRBV12-3 or TRBV12-4 to TRBJ2-1; no clear D gene. Trimming cost V 2 bases and J 9 bases, with 11 bases left between them. This CDR3 spans 13 amino acids. The CDR3 protein is CASSLSQQREQFF. The DNA for the CDR3 is TGTGCCAGCAGTTTATCCCAACAACGTGAGCAGTTCTTC.

This sequence joins TRBV5-1 and TRBJ2-2, with no clear D. V lost 4 bases and J 0 bases, leaving 10 bases between the germline ends. There are 15 residues in the CDR3. Germline loops: CDR1 SGHRS, CDR2 YFSETQ. CDR3 amino acids: CASSPRTANTGELFF. CDR3 DNA: TGCGCCAGCAGCCCCAGGACGGCGAACACCGGGGAGCTGTTTTTT.

The chain joins TRBV10-3 to TRBJ2-3; TRBD2 agrees at 8 bases. CDR3 size: 16 residues. J was trimmed by 1 base and V by 7 bases; bases with no gene match: 10. Germline CDR1 reads ENHRY; CDR2 reads SYGVKD. The CDR3 DNA sequence: TGTGCCATCACTGGCTCGCAAGCGGGGGGCACAGATACGCAGTATTTT. This codes for CAITGSQAGGTDTQYF.

The chain is built from TRBV30 and TRBJ2-7; D is possibly TRBD1 (5 bases). V was cut by 1 base and J by 3 bases, with 19 bases left in between. The germline gives CDR1 GTSNPN, CDR2 SVGIG (reference sequence). CDR3 length: 16 residues. CDR3 coding DNA: TGTGCCTGGAGTGCACGAGTTGGCAGGGCGGTCTACGAGCAGTACTTC. Its protein product is CAWSARVGRAVYEQYF.

The chain combines TRBV6-2 or TRBV6-3 with TRBJ2-2, with 8 bases identical to TRBD1. Germline values: CDR1 MNHEY, CDR2 SVGEGT. This CDR3 is 16 amino acids long. J lost 4 bases, V lost 6 bases, and 10 bases had no gene match. This CDR3 reads CASSPGQEPLTGELFF. In DNA, the CDR3 is TGTGCCAGCAGCCCGGGACAGGAACCCCTCACCGGGGAGCTGTTTTTT.

The chain joins TRBV19 to TRBJ1-4, with a possible D match to TRBD1 (5 bases). V lost 4 bases and J lost 6, with 15 bases in between. The length of the CDR3 is 15 residues. The germline CDR1 and CDR2 sequences are LNHDA and SQIVND (reference sequence). Here the CDR3 reads CASSNPLGADEKLFF. DNA of the CDR3: TGTGCCAGTAGTAACCCTCTAGGGGCGGATGAAAAACTGTTTTTT.

This CDR3 is CASSLQGNEQFF. The CDR3 DNA sequence: TGTGCCAGCAGCCTACAGGGGAATGAGCAGTTCTTC. The chain has TRBV27 and TRBJ2-1; TRBD1 matches 7 bases. Germline CDR1 is MNHEY and CDR2 is SMNVEV (reference sequence). The CDR3 is made up of 12 amino acids. V lost 6 bases, J lost 7 bases, and 3 bases stayed unmatched.

The chain employs TRBV2 and TRBJ1-5; 9 nucleotides match TRBD1. The CDR3 sequence is 16 residues long. Germline lookup yields CDR1 SNHLY and CDR2 FYNNEI. V shed 0 bases, J shed 7 bases, and the junction held 7 bases outside the gene matches. DNA of the CDR3: TGTGCCAGCAGTGAAGCCGGGGGACAGGGAAGACAGCCCCAGCATTTT. Translated, it gives CASSEAGGQGRQPQHF.

This chain links TRBV18 with TRBJ1-4; a possible D gene is TRBD1 (6 bases). V lost 2 bases and J 4 bases, leaving 11 bases between the germline ends. The CDR3 has 15 amino acids. Germline assignment: CDR1 KGHSH and CDR2 LQKENI. The chain's CDR3 is CASSPFSRGNEKLFF. Written as DNA, the CDR3 is TGTGCCAGCTCACCATTCTCCAGGGGTAATGAAAAACTGTTTTTT.